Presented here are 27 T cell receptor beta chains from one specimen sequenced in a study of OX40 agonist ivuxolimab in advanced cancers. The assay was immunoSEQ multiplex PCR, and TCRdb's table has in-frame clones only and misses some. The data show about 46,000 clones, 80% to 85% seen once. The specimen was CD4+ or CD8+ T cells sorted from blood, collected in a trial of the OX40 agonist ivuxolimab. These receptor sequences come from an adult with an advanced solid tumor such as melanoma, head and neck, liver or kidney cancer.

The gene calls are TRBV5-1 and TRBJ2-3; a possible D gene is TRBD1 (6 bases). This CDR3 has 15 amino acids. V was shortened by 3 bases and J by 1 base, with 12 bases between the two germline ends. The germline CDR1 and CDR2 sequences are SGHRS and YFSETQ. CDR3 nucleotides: TGCGCCAGCAGCTCAAGCAGGGGAGGCACAGATACGCAGTATTTT. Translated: CASSSSRGGTDTQYF. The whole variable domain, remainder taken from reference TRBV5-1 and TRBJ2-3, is KAGVTQTPRYLIKTRGQQVTLSCSPISGHRSVSWYQQTPGQGLQFLFEYFSETQRNKGNFPGRFSGRQFSNSRSEMNVSTLELGDSALYLCASSSSRGGTDTQYFGPGTRLTVL.

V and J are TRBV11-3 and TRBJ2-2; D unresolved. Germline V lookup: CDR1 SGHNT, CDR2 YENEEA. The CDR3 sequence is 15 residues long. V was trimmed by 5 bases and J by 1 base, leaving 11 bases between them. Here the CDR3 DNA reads TGTGCCAGCAGCCCCAGCACCATGAACACCGGGGAGCTGTTTTTT. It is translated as CASSPSTMNTGELFF.

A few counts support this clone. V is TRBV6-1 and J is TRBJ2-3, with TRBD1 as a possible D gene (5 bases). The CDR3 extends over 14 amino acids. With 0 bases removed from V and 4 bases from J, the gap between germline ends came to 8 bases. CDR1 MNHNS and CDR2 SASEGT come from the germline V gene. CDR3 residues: CASSEAAGPDTQYF. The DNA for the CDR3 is TGTGCCAGCAGTGAAGCGGCAGGGCCAGATACGCAGTATTTT.

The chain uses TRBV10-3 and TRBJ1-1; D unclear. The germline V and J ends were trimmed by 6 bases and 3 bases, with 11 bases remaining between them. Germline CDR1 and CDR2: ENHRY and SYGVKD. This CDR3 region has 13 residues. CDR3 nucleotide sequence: TGTGCCATCAGGGTCCCGGGAGACACTGAAGCTTTCTTT. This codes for CAIRVPGDTEAFF.

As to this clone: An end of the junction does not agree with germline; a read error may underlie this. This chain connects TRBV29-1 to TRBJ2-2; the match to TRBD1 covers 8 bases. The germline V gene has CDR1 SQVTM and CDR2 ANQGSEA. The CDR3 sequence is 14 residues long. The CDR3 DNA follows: TGCAGCGTTGGCCGGACAGGGAACGCCGGGGAGCTGTTTTTT. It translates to CSVGRTGNAGELFF.

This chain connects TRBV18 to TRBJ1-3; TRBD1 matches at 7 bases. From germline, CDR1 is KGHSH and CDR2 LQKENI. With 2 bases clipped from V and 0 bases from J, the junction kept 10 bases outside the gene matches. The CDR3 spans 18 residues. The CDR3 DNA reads TGTGCCAGCTCACCAAATTCGGCAGGGGGAGTCTCTGGAAACACCATATATTTT. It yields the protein CASSPNSAGGVSGNTIYF.

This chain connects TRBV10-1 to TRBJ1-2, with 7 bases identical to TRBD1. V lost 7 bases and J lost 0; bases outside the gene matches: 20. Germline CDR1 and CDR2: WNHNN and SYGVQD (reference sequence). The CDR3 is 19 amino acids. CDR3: CASMTDRTSGPFTNYGYTF. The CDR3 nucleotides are TGCGCCAGCATGACGGACAGGACCTCCGGTCCGTTCACTAACTATGGCTACACCTTC.

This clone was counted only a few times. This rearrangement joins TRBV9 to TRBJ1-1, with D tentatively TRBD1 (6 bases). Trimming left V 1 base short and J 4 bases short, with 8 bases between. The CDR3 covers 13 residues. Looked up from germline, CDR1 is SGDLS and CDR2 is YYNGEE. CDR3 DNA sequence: TGTGCCAGCAGCGTAATAGGGGGCACTGAAGCTTTCTTT. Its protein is CASSVIGGTEAFF.

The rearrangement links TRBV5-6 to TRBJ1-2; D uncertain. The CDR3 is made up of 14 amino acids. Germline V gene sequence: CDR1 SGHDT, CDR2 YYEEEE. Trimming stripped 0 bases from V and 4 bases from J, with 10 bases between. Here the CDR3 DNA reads TGTGCCAGCAGCTTGGGCCAGGCCACCTATGGCTACACCTTC. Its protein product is CASSLGQATYGYTF. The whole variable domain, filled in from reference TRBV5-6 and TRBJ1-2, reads DAGVTQSPTHLIKTRGQQVTLRCSPKSGHDTVSWYQQALGQGPQFIFQYYEEEERQRGNFPDRFSGHQFPNYSSELNVNALLLGDSALYLCASSLGQATYGYTFGSGTRLTVV.

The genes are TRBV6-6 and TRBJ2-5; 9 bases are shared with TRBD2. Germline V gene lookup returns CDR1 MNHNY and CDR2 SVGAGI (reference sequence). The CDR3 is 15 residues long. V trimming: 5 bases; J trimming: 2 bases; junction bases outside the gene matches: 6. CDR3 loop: CASSSGGWSQETQYF. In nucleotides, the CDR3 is TGTGCCAGCAGTAGCGGGGGGTGGTCTCAAGAGACCCAGTACTTC.

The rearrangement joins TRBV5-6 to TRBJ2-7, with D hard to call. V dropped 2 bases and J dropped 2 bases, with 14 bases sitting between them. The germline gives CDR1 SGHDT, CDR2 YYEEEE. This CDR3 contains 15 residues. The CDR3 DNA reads TGTGCCAGCAGCTTTCTAGGTGGTCCGACCTACGAGCAGTACTTC. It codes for CASSFLGGPTYEQYF.

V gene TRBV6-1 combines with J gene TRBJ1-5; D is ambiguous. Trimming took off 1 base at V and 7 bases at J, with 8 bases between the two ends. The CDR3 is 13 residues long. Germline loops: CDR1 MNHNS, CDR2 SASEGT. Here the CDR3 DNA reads TGTGCCAGCAGTGAAGAGGTGCTACAGCCCCAGCATTTT. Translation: CASSEEVLQPQHF.

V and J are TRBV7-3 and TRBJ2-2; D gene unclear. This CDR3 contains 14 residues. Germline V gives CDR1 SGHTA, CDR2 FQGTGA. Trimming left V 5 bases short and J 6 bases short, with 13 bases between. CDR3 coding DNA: TGTGCCAGCAGCCTCTATGCCGACGCCGGGGAGCTGTTTTTT. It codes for CASSLYADAGELFF.

CDR3 sequence: CASSQDPGTNTGELFF. The CDR3, as DNA: TGCGCCAGCAGCCAAGATCCAGGGACAAACACCGGGGAGCTGTTTTTT. V gene TRBV4-3 combines with J gene TRBJ2-2, with D perhaps matching TRBD1 (6 bases). Trimming removed 0 bases from V and 2 bases from J, with 10 bases in between. From germline, CDR1 is LGHNA and CDR2 YSLEER. This CDR3 region has 16 residues.

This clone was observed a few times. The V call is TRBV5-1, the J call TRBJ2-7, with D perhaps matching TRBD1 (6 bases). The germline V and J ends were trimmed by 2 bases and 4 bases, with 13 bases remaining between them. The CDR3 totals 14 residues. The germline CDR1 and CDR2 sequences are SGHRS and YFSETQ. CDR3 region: CASSFRTEDYEQYF. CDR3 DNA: TGCGCCAGCAGCTTCCGGACAGAAGATTACGAGCAGTACTTC.

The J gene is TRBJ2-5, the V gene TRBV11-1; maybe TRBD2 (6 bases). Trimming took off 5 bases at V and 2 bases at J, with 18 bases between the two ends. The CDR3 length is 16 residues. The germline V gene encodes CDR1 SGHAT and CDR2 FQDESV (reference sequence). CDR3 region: CASSGRGTGPQETQYF. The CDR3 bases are TGTGCCAGCAGCGGTCGGGGGACGGGGCCTCAAGAGACCCAGTACTTC.

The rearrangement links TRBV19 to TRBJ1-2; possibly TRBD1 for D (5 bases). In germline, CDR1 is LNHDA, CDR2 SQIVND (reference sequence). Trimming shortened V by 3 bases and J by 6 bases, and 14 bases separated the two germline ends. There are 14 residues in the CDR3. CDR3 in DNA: TGTGCCAGTAGTATCGGGACCTTAGTGGATGGCTACACCTTC. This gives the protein CASSIGTLVDGYTF.

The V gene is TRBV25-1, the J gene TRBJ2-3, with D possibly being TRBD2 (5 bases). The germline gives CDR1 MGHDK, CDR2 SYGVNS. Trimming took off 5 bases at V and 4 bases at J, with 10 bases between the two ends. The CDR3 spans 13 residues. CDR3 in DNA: TGTGCCAGCAGTCCCGCGGGTGCAGATACGCAGTATTTT. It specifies CASSPAGADTQYF. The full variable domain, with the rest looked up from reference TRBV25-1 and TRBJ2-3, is EADIYQTPRYLVIGTGKKITLECSQTMGHDKMYWYQQDPGMELHLIHYSYGVNSTEKGDLSSESTVSRIRTEHFPLTLESARPSHTSQYLCASSPAGADTQYFGPGTRLTVL.

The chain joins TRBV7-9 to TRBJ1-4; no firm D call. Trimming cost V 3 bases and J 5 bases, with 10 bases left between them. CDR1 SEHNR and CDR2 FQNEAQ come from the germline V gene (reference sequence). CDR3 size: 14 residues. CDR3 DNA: TGTGCCAGCAGCTTGCACGGGAGAAATGAAAAACTGTTTTTT. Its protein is CASSLHGRNEKLFF. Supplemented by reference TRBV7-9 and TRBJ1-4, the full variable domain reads DTGVSQNPRHKITKRGQNVTFRCDPISEHNRLYWYRQTLGQGPEFLTYFQNEAQLEKSRLLSDRFSAERPKGSFSTLEIQRTEQGDSAMYLCASSLHGRNEKLFFGSGTQLSVL.

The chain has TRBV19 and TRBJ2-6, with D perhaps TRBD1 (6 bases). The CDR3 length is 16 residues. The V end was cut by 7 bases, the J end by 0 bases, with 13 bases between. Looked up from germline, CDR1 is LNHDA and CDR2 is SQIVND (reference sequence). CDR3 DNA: TGTGCCAGTACCTCGACAGGTCCCTCTGGGGCCAACGTCCTGACTTTC. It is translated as CASTSTGPSGANVLTF.

The CDR3 protein is CASNGQGSNNSPLHF. CDR3 coding DNA: TGTGCCAGCAACGGACAGGGGTCGAATAATTCACCCCTCCACTTT. The chain is built from TRBV5-5 and TRBJ1-6; 9 bases align to TRBD1. This CDR3 region has 15 residues. V trimming: 6 bases; J trimming: 5 bases; junction bases outside the gene matches: 6. Germline CDR1 is SGHKS and CDR2 is YYEKEE (reference sequence).

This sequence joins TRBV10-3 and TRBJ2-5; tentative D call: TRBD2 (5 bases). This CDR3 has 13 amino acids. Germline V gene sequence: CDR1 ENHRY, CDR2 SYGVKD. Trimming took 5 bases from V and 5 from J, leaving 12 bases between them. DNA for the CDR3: TGTGCCATCAGTCTAGGAGGACCGGAGACCCAGTACTTC. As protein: CAISLGGPETQYF.

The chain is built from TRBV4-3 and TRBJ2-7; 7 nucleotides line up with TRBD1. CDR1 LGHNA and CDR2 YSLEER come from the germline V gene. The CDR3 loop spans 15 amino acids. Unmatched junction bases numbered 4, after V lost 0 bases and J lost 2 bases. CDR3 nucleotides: TGCGCCAGCAGCCAAGATCGAACAGGGGCCTACGAGCAGTACTTC. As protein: CASSQDRTGAYEQYF.

The CDR3 protein is CASSVSPFYEQYF. CDR3 in DNA: TGTGCCAGCAGTGTTTCTCCTTTCTACGAGCAGTACTTC. The chain combines TRBV2 with TRBJ2-7; D not certain. CDR1 is SNHLY, CDR2 FYNNEI, per germline. V was trimmed by 4 bases and J by 3 bases, leaving 10 bases between them. This CDR3 spans 13 amino acids. Filled out from reference TRBV2 and TRBJ2-7, the complete variable domain reads EPEVTQTPSHQVTQMGQEVILRCVPISNHLYFYWYRQILGQKVEFLVSFYNNEISEKSEIFDDQFSVERPDGSNFTLKIRSTKLEDSAMYFCASSVSPFYEQYFGPGTRLTVT.

CDR3 nucleotide sequence: TGTGCCAGCAGCGCGGACAGGGGAAGCACCGGGGAGCTGTTTTTT. Protein product: CASSADRGSTGELFF. The rearrangement uses TRBV9 and TRBJ2-2; TRBD1 aligns across 9 bases. V shed 3 bases, J shed 4 bases, and the junction held 4 bases outside the gene matches. The germline V gene encodes CDR1 SGDLS and CDR2 YYNGEE. The CDR3 runs to 15 residues.

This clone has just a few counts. CDR3 sequence reads: CASSSGGGYEQYF. The CDR3 bases are TGTGCCAGCAGCTCCGGGGGGGGATACGAGCAGTACTTC. This chain links TRBV11-3 with TRBJ2-7, with 8 bases matching TRBD2. The CDR3 consists of 13 residues. J gave up 4 bases and V 4 bases, and 3 bases lay outside the gene matches. Germline V gene sequence: CDR1 SGHNT, CDR2 YENEEA.

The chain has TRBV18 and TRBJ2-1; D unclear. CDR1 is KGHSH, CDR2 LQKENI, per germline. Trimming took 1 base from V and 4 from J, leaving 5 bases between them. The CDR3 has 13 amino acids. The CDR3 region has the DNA TGTGCCAGCTCACCACAGAGATACAATGAGCAGTTCTTC. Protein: CASSPQRYNEQFF.